Listed here are 30 T cell receptor beta chains from one sample, sequenced in a study of blood T cell repertoires in COVID-19 (dated by TCRdb to the early 2020s). Receptor libraries were prepared by the immunoSEQ multiplex PCR assay. The table comes from immuneACCESS by way of TCRdb, which keeps in-frame sequences with V and J called. Part of the clones is missing from these tables; in studies checked, under half for an unresolved V gene and the rest for unknown reasons. The sample data list about 160,000 clones, and about 85% of these were observed just once. The ten most abundant clones make up about 6.9% of the sample. Material for sequencing was peripheral blood. Receptor source: a man older than 75 with COVID-19, enrolled during active disease.

Comments on this clone: This specimen includes other DNA sequences encoding the same CDR3. The rearrangement uses TRBV10-3 and TRBJ2-3; 10 nucleotides align to TRBD2. Per the germline V gene, CDR1 is ENHRY and CDR2 is SYGVKD. J was trimmed by 2 bases and V by 4 bases; bases with no gene match: 3. This CDR3 is built from 15 residues. CDR3 sequence (DNA): TGTGCCATCAGTGGGCTAGCGGGGGTCACAGATACGCAGTATTTT. Its translation: CAISGLAGVTDTQYF.

The V gene is TRBV19, the J gene TRBJ1-2, with 8 bases fitting TRBD1. CDR1 and CDR2 from the germline V gene are LNHDA and SQIVND (reference sequence). V lost 6 bases to trimming and J lost 1 base; unmatched junction nucleotides: 4. This CDR3 has 14 amino acids. CDR3 region: CASRDRGSNYGYTF. The CDR3 nucleotides are TGTGCCAGTAGAGACAGGGGAAGTAACTATGGCTACACCTTC.

CDR3 DNA sequence: TGTGCCATCGAACAGGGGGCGAGTGGCTACACCTTC. Protein product: CAIEQGASGYTF. The chain recombines TRBV10-3 with TRBJ1-2; 9 bases agree with TRBD1. Looked up from germline, CDR1 is ENHRY and CDR2 is SYGVKD. CDR3 length: 12 amino acids. V dropped 8 bases and J dropped 7; count of bases not matched to a gene: 5.

The chain carries TRBV29-1 and TRBJ1-2; 7 bases line up with TRBD1. V was clipped by 5 bases and J by 6 bases; unmatched bases: 6. Germline values: CDR1 SQVTM, CDR2 ANQGSEA. The CDR3 loop spans 12 amino acids. The CDR3 nucleotides are TGCAGCGTTCCCGACGACAGGGATGGCTACACCTTC. It encodes CSVPDDRDGYTF.

V usage is TRBV7-9 and J usage is TRBJ1-2, with 7 positions matching TRBD1. Germline CDR1 and CDR2: SEHNR and FQNEAQ (reference sequence). V was clipped by 5 bases and J by 2 bases; unmatched bases: 8. The CDR3 covers 15 residues. CDR3 nucleotide sequence: TGTGCCAGCAGCCCGGGGACAGTAGTCAACTATGGCTACACCTTC. Protein product: CASSPGTVVNYGYTF.

V usage is TRBV20-1 and J usage is TRBJ2-3; TRBD1 matches 10 bases. There are 14 residues in the CDR3. The J segment lost 3 bases and the V segment lost 3 bases, leaving 3 bases of the junction unmatched. CDR1 and CDR2 (germline): DFQATT, SNEGSKA (reference sequence). CDR3 in amino acids: CSASRGQGTDTQYF. The CDR3 DNA reads TGCAGTGCTAGTCGGGGACAGGGGACAGATACGCAGTATTTT.

The rearrangement joins TRBV19 to TRBJ1-6; tentative D call: TRBD1 (5 bases). V dropped 3 bases and J dropped 10 bases, with 13 bases sitting between them. Germline V gene lookup returns CDR1 LNHDA and CDR2 SQIVND (reference sequence). The CDR3 is made up of 14 amino acids. CDR3 coding DNA: TGTGCCAGTAGTATTGGGGGGGTAAGCTCACCCCTCCACTTT. This gives the protein CASSIGGVSSPLHF.

Concerning this clone itself: Other DNA variants within this sample encode the same CDR3. J is TRBJ2-5 and V is TRBV27; D might be TRBD1 (6 bases). There are 13 residues in the CDR3. Per germline, CDR1 MNHEY and CDR2 SMNVEV (reference sequence). The V gene lost 2 bases and the J gene lost 4 bases, with 8 bases spanning the gap. CDR3 protein: CASSLARGETQYF. The CDR3 coding sequence is TGTGCCAGCAGTTTAGCCAGGGGAGAGACCCAGTACTTC.

The V and J genes are TRBV6-5 and TRBJ2-5; D not resolved. Germline loops: CDR1 MNHEY, CDR2 SVGAGI. The V and J ends lost 7 bases and 2 bases respectively, with 5 bases between them. This CDR3 has 11 residues. This CDR3 is CASTLQETQYF. The CDR3 DNA follows: TGTGCCAGCACCCTACAAGAGACCCAGTACTTC.

This clone was seen only once. The chain carries TRBV11-2 and TRBJ1-2; 9 bases are a match to TRBD1. The CDR3 is made up of 14 amino acids. CDR1 is SGHAT, CDR2 FQNNGV, per germline. The V and J ends lost 5 bases and 8 bases, in that order; junction bases with no gene match: 9. The chain's CDR3 is CASSRGTGIEGYTF. In nucleotides, the CDR3 is TGTGCCAGCAGCCGCGGGACAGGGATCGAGGGCTACACCTTC.

Only a few counts were recorded for this clone. The junction departs from germline at one end; a sequencing error may be responsible. The chain recombines TRBV10-2 with TRBJ2-3, with D tentatively TRBD2 (5 bases). CDR1 and CDR2 from the germline V gene are WSHSY and SAAADI. The CDR3 totals 14 residues. In nucleotides, the CDR3 is TGCGCCAGCAGAGAGTCGACGAGAGGAGGTACGCAGTATTTT. It yields the protein CASRESTRGGTQYF.

This sequence joins TRBV6-6 and TRBJ1-5; 9 nucleotides match TRBD1. Germline assignment: CDR1 MNHNY and CDR2 SVGAGI (reference sequence). Trimming removed 5 bases from V and 4 bases from J; junction bases left unmatched: 6. CDR3 length equals 15 residues. CDR3 residues: CASSLRTGANQPQHF. The DNA of the CDR3 is TGTGCCAGCAGTCTCAGGACAGGGGCTAATCAGCCCCAGCATTTT.

V gene TRBV25-1 combines with J gene TRBJ2-7; 8 bases agree with TRBD1. The length of the CDR3 is 14 residues. With V trimmed by 4 bases and J by 3 bases, 5 bases remained unmatched. CDR1 and CDR2 (germline): MGHDK, SYGVNS. In DNA, the CDR3 is TGTGCCAGCAGTGGGGTGACAGGGGACTACGAGCAGTACTTC. It yields the protein CASSGVTGDYEQYF.

The rearrangement uses TRBV5-5 and TRBJ2-7, with TRBD1 identical over 7 bases. Per germline, CDR1 SGHKS and CDR2 YYEKEE (reference sequence). This CDR3 comprises 16 residues. V lost 3 bases and J lost 2; bases outside the gene matches: 11. CDR3 sequence: CASSSLRQGGPYEQYF. The CDR3 coding sequence is TGTGCCAGCAGCTCCCTTCGACAGGGTGGGCCCTACGAGCAGTACTTC.

The CDR3 DNA is TGCAGCGCTGGACAGGGGAATGGCTACACCTTC. Protein product: CSAGQGNGYTF. The chain is built from TRBV29-1 and TRBJ1-2, with 9 bases identical to TRBD1. Per germline, CDR1 SQVTM and CDR2 ANQGSEA. With 7 bases clipped from V and 6 bases from J, the junction kept 3 bases outside the gene matches. The CDR3 extends over 11 amino acids. Using reference TRBV29-1 and TRBJ1-2 for the parts outside the CDR3, the full variable domain is SAVISQKPSRDICQRGTSLTIQCQVDSQVTMMFWYRQQPGQSLTLIATANQGSEATYESGFVIDKFPISRPNLTFSTLTVSNMSPEDSSIYLCSAGQGNGYTFGSGTRLTVV.

The sample holds one count of this clone. The chain links TRBV7-3 to TRBJ2-1; D unresolved. Germline CDR1 SGHTA, CDR2 FQGTGA. Trimming shortened V by 2 bases and J by 4 bases, and 12 bases separated the two germline ends. This CDR3 is 15 amino acids long. CDR3 protein: CASSLWPASYNEQFF. As DNA, the CDR3 is TGTGCCAGCAGCTTATGGCCAGCGAGTTACAATGAGCAGTTCTTC.

Of note for this clone: One end of the junction does not line up with germline, which may come from a read error. The rearrangement uses TRBV18 and TRBJ1-2, with TRBD1 matching over 10 bases. The CDR3 runs to 14 residues. The germline V gene has CDR1 KGHSH and CDR2 LQKENI. In nucleotides, the CDR3 is TGTGCCAGCTCCCCACAGGGACAGGGGTATGGCTACACCTTC. Its translation: CASSPQGQGYGYTF.

The chain employs TRBV5-1 and TRBJ1-6; D is possibly TRBD1 (6 bases). Germline V gene lookup returns CDR1 SGHRS and CDR2 YFSETQ. The ends were cut back, 4 bases at V and 7 bases at J, with 15 bases in the middle. The CDR3 runs 15 residues. CDR3 in DNA: TGCGCCAGCAGCCTACAAGTACAGGGAAATTCACCCCTCCACTTT. As protein: CASSLQVQGNSPLHF.

This clone was seen only once. The chain combines TRBV7-6 with TRBJ1-1, with D possibly being TRBD1 (6 bases). Per germline, CDR1 SGHVS and CDR2 FNYEAQ. The CDR3 extends over 15 amino acids. V lost 5 bases, J lost 4 bases, and 17 bases lay in between. CDR3 protein: CASSQPDRPSTEAFF. In DNA, the CDR3 is TGTGCCAGCAGCCAACCGGACAGACCCAGCACTGAAGCTTTCTTT.

The chain's CDR3 is CASRRRDSSYEQYF. As DNA, the CDR3 is TGCGCCAGCAGACGCCGGGACTCGAGCTACGAGCAGTACTTC. V is TRBV5-1 and J is TRBJ2-7; D may be TRBD2 (6 bases). Germline values: CDR1 SGHRS, CDR2 YFSETQ. The ends were cut back, 5 bases at V and 3 bases at J, with 15 bases in the middle. The CDR3 is 14 residues long.

This chain links TRBV28 with TRBJ2-5; the match to TRBD1 covers 7 bases. Per the germline V gene, CDR1 is MDHEN and CDR2 is SYDVKM. V gave up 6 bases and J gave up 9 bases; unmatched junction bases: 10. This CDR3 region has 13 residues. The CDR3 nucleotides are TGTGCCAGCAGCCGACAGGGCCCCGAGGCCCAGTACTTC. Encoded protein: CASSRQGPEAQYF.

In this sample, this clone turned up once. The V gene is TRBV29-1, the J gene TRBJ1-5; perhaps TRBD1 as D (6 bases). Trimming left V 6 bases short and J 0 bases short, with 12 bases between. This CDR3 has 14 amino acids. Germline assignment: CDR1 SQVTM and CDR2 ANQGSEA. The CDR3 nucleotides read TGCAGCGTGACCATACAGGGTAGCAATCAGCCCCAGCATTTT. Amino acid sequence: CSVTIQGSNQPQHF.

This chain connects TRBV11-3 to TRBJ2-5; 7 nucleotides agree with TRBD2. The length of the CDR3 is 13 residues. CDR1 is SGHNT, CDR2 YENEEA, per germline. The trim removed 5 bases at V and 2 bases at J, leaving 2 bases unmatched. CDR3 DNA sequence: TGTGCCAGCAGCCAAGCGGGGCAAGAGACCCAGTACTTC. Residues: CASSQAGQETQYF. The full variable domain, its missing parts supplied by reference TRBV11-3 and TRBJ2-5, is EAGVVQSPRYKIIEKKQPVAFWCNPISGHNTLYWYLQNLGQGPELLIRYENEEAVDDSQLPKDRFSAERLKGVDSTLKIQPAELGDSAVYLCASSQAGQETQYFGPGTRLLVL.

CDR3 amino acids: CATSFTVEAEAFF. CDR3 sequence (DNA): TGTGCCACCAGCTTTACCGTTGAGGCTGAAGCTTTCTTT. J is TRBJ1-1 and V is TRBV15; D not resolved. Per the germline V gene, CDR1 is LNHNV and CDR2 is YYDKDF (reference sequence). The CDR3 extends over 13 amino acids. The germline V and J ends were trimmed by 5 bases and 6 bases, with 13 bases remaining between them.

This clone was detected once. The chain carries TRBV10-3 and TRBJ1-2; D is ambiguous. CDR3 size: 16 residues. The germline CDR1 and CDR2 sequences are ENHRY and SYGVKD. The germline V and J ends were trimmed by 2 bases and 5 bases, with 18 bases remaining between them. The CDR3 nucleotides are TGTGCCATCAGTGAGGGTTCGAGGGCAGTCCAGTATGGCTACACCTTC. Protein product: CAISEGSRAVQYGYTF.

The genes are TRBV12-3 or TRBV12-4 and TRBJ2-5; weak D call: TRBD2 (6 bases). The V and J ends lost 8 bases and 5 bases respectively, with 12 bases between them. The CDR3 extends over 12 amino acids. CDR3 in amino acids: CASGAGRETQYF. Written as DNA, the CDR3 is TGTGCCAGCGGGGCGGGGAGGGAGACCCAGTACTTC.

The chain uses TRBV9 and TRBJ1-1; 8 bases are shared with TRBD1. The junction had 2 bases not matched to a gene; V was cut back by 2 bases and J by 2 bases. Per the germline V gene, CDR1 is SGDLS and CDR2 is YYNGEE. The CDR3 is 14 residues long. The CDR3 DNA reads TGTGCCAGCAGCGTCGACAGGGGAAACACTGAAGCTTTCTTT. Protein sequence: CASSVDRGNTEAFF.

V and J are TRBV6-5 and TRBJ1-4, with D possibly TRBD1 on 5 matching bases. This CDR3 has 14 residues. The germline V gene has CDR1 MNHEY and CDR2 SVGAGI. V lost 8 bases and J lost 6, with 16 bases in between. CDR3 sequence reads: CASGAKAVDEKLFF. CDR3 nucleotides: TGTGCCAGCGGGGCCAAGGCTGTGGATGAAAAACTGTTTTTT.

V is TRBV6-5 and J is TRBJ2-3, with 10 positions matching TRBD1. Germline CDR1 is MNHEY and CDR2 is SVGAGI. The CDR3 contains 16 residues. V was pared by 0 bases and J by 4 bases, with 4 bases of the junction left unmatched. The CDR3 nucleotides are TGTGCCAGCAGTTACTCTGGGGACAGGGGCGCAGATACGCAGTATTTT. Translated: CASSYSGDRGADTQYF.

On this clone itself: Within the sample, other DNA sequences also encode this same CDR3. This rearrangement joins TRBV2 to TRBJ2-7; D is possibly TRBD1 (6 bases). This CDR3 region has 14 residues. V shed 4 bases and J shed 1 base, with 11 bases lying between them. The germline V gene has CDR1 SNHLY and CDR2 FYNNEI. The CDR3 loop is CASSGGQLSYEQYF. Here the CDR3 DNA reads TGTGCCAGCAGTGGTGGACAGCTATCCTACGAGCAGTACTTC.